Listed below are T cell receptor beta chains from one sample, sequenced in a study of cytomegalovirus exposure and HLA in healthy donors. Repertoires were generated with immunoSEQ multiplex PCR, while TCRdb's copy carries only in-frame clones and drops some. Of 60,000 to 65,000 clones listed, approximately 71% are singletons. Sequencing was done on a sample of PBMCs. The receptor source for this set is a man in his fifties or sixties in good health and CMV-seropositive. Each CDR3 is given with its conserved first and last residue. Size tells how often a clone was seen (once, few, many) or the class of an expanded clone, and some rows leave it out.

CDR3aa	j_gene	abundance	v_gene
CASSHSGPYEQYF	TRBJ2-7	few	TRBV7-2
CSARDLSEQYF	TRBJ2-7	NA	TRBV20-1
CASSLRPGLGRAEQFF	TRBJ2-1	NA	TRBV7-6
CAWSAARFVYGYTF	TRBJ1-2	NA	TRBV30
CASTLTPGSEQFF	TRBJ2-1	NA	TRBV6-4
CASSYPSSRDYTF	TRBJ1-2	NA	TRBV6-6
CASSLGTGVGRETQYF	TRBJ2-5	once	TRBV7-7
CASSPGLGEETQYF	TRBJ2-5	NA	TRBV6-5
CASSFDLRREKLFF	TRBJ1-4	NA	TRBV7-9
CASGYGTGKETQYF	TRBJ2-5	NA	TRBV12-5
CASSQGQAYEQYF	TRBJ2-7	NA	TRBV23-1
CASSHSFDRGRETQYF	TRBJ2-5	few	TRBV5-4
CAWGSWEATGDEQFF	TRBJ2-1	NA	TRBV30
CASSVVDRAEEAFF	TRBJ1-1	NA	TRBV9
CASSPLEVFTDTQYF	TRBJ2-3	NA	TRBV28
CASTSGTSGSDTQYF	TRBJ2-3	NA	TRBV5-1
CASSLGGQGNQPQHF	TRBJ1-5	once	TRBV27
CASSPQARGNTGELFF	TRBJ2-2	NA	TRBV4-3
CASSFSNRGREVRNQPQHF	TRBJ1-5	NA	TRBV5-6
CASSIDTAPRGTSSYNEQFF	TRBJ2-1	NA	TRBV19
CAWREIGYTF	TRBJ1-2	NA	TRBV30
CATARGASNGELFF	TRBJ2-2	NA	TRBV5-1